The clone carrying this T cell receptor (beta chain) was detected only once. CDR1 and CDR2 from the germline V gene are SGHVS and FNYEAQ. The V gene end was trimmed by 5 bases and the J gene end by 2 bases; junction bases not matched to a gene: 4. CDR3 length: 15 amino acids. This record comes from a study of blood T cell repertoires in COVID-19. Study details: The United States, Italy and Spain provided the acute and convalescent COVID-19 samples.

Produced via immunoSEQ multiplex PCR; TCRdb's table is partial and in-frame only. The data hold 200,000 to 250,000 clones, with about four fifths observed a single time. The chain carries TRBV7-6 and TRBJ2-5; TRBD1 agrees at 11 bases. The specimen sequenced was peripheral blood. The origin of this receptor is a man younger than 40 who had recovered from COVID-19. The CDR3 DNA reads as TGTGCCAGCAGCCCCGGGACAGGGGGTCAAGAGACCCAGTACTTC. Amino acids: CASSPGTGGQETQYF.